This T cell receptor (beta chain) was retrieved from a study of T cells in tumors after PD-1 blockade. Overall study: Some patients also took daily vismodegib 150 mg during anti-PD-1 treatment. On average, peripheral blood gave about 110,000 TCR templates and under 40,000 unique clonotypes.

The CDR3 consists of 15 residues. Germline V gene data show CDR1 as MNHEY and CDR2 as SMNVEV (reference sequence). Trimming removed 3 bases at V and 4 bases at J, with 13 bases between. TCRdb's table, derived via immunoSEQ multiplex PCR, lists solely in-frame clones and lacks some. The sample contains approximately 35,000 clones, roughly 78% of which appear only once. This specimen was PBMCs, taken before anti-PD-1 treatment. The clonotype was recovered from a human donor with basal cell carcinoma. This sequence joins TRBV27 and TRBJ1-5; a weak D match, TRBD1 (5 bases). The CDR3 bases are TGTGCCAGCAGTTTGACGGGGGTAGGGAATCAGCCCCAGCATTTT. It encodes CASSLTGVGNQPQHF.